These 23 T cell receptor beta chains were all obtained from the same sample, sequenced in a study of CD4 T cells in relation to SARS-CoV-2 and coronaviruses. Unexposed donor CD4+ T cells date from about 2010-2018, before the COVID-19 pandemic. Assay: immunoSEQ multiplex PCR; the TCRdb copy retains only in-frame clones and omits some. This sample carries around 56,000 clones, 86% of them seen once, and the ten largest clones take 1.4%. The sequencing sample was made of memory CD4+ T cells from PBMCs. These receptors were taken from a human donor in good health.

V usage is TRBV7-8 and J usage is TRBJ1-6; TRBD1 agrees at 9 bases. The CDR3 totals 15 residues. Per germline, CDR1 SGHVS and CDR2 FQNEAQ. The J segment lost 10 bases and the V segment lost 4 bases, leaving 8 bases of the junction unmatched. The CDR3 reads CASSSKGQGWSPLHF. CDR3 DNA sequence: TGTGCCAGCAGCTCAAAAGGACAGGGGTGGTCACCCCTCCACTTT.

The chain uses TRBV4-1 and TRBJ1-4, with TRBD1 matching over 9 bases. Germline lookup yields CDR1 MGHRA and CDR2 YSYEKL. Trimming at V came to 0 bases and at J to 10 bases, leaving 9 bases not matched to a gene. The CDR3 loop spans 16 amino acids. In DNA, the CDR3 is TGCGCCAGCAGCCAAGAAAGAAGGGACAGGGATCCAAAACTGTTTTTT. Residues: CASSQERRDRDPKLFF.

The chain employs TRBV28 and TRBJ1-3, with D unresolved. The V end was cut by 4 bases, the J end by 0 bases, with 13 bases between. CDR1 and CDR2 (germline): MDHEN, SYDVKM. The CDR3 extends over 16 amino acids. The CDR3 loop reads CASSSTTAISGNTIYF. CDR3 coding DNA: TGTGCCAGCAGTTCCACCACAGCTATCTCTGGAAACACCATATATTTT.

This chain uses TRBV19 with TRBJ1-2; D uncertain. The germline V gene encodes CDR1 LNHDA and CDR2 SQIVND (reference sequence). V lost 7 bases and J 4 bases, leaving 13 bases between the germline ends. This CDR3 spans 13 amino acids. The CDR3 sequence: CASIGDFSYGYTF. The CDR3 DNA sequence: TGTGCCAGTATTGGGGATTTTTCCTATGGCTACACCTTC.

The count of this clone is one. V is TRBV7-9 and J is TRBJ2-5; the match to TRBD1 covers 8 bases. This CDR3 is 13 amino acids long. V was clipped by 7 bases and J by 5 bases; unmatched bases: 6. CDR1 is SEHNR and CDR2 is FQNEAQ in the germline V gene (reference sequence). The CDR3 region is CASTLTGAETQYF. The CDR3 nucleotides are TGTGCCAGCACCCTGACAGGGGCCGAGACCCAGTACTTC.

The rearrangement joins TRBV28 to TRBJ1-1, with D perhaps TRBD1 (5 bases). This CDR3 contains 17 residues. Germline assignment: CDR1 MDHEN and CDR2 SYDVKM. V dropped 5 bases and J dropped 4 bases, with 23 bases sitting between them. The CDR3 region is CASSQNYGARPFTEAFF. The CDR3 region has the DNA TGTGCCAGCAGTCAAAACTACGGGGCTCGTCCTTTCACTGAAGCTTTCTTT. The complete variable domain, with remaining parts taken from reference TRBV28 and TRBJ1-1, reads DVKVTQSSRYLVKRTGEKVFLECVQDMDHENMFWYRQDPGLGLRLIYFSYDVKMKEKGDIPEGYSVSREKKERFSLILESASTNQTSMYLCASSQNYGARPFTEAFFGQGTRLTVV.

The CDR3 sequence: CASSQERSLGSHEQYF. The CDR3 region has the DNA TGTGCCAGCAGCCAAGAACGGTCCCTAGGGAGTCACGAGCAGTACTTC. This chain joins TRBV14 and TRBJ2-7; D might be TRBD2 (5 bases). Germline-derived CDR1 and CDR2 are SGHDN and FVKESK. Trimming pared 0 bases from V and 5 bases from J, leaving 17 bases between. The CDR3 loop spans 16 amino acids.

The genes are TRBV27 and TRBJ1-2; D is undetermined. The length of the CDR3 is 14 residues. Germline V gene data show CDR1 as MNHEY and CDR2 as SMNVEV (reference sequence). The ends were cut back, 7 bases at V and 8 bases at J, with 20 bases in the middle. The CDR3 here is CASNRSGGGGGYTF. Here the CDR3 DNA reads TGTGCCAGCAATCGATCAGGAGGAGGAGGCGGCTACACCTTC.

DNA of the CDR3: TGTGCCACCCACGTGAGCGGCACCGGGGAGCTGTTTTTT. Protein product: CATHVSGTGELFF. The chain combines TRBV19 with TRBJ2-2; maybe TRBD2 (5 bases). The germline V and J ends were trimmed by 10 bases and 4 bases, with 13 bases remaining between them. CDR1 and CDR2 from the germline V gene are LNHDA and SQIVND (reference sequence). The CDR3 extends over 13 amino acids.

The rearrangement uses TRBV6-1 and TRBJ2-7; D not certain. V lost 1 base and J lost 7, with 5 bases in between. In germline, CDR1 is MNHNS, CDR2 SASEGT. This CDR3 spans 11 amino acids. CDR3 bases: TGTGCCAGCAGTGAAGTCGGTGAGCAGTACTTC. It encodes CASSEVGEQYF.

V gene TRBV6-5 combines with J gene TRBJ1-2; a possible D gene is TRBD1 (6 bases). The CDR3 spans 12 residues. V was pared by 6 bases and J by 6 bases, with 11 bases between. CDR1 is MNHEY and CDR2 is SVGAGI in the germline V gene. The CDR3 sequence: CASRDSLNGYTF. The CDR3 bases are TGTGCCAGCAGGGACAGTCTAAATGGCTACACCTTC.

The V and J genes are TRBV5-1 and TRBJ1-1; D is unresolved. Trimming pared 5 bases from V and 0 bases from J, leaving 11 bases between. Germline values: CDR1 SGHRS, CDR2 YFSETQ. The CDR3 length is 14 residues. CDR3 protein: CASSSQVMNTEAFF. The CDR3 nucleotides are TGCGCCAGCAGTTCGCAGGTGATGAACACTGAAGCTTTCTTT.

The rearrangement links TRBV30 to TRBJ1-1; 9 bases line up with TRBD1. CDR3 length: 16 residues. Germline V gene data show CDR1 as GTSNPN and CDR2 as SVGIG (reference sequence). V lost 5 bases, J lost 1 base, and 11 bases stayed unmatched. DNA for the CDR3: TGTGCCTGGGTAACAGGGGGCCCATCAGCGAACACTGAAGCTTTCTTT. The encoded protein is CAWVTGGPSANTEAFF.

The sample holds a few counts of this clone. The CDR3 is CARSLVGTSGPSSYNEQFF. The CDR3 bases are TGTGCCAGAAGCTTGGTTGGGACTAGCGGACCGAGCTCCTACAATGAGCAGTTCTTC. The chain has TRBV5-3 and TRBJ2-1; TRBD2 matches 11 bases. TRBV5-3 is an ORF, with its function uncertain. This CDR3 has 19 residues. V gave up 0 bases and J gave up 0 bases; unmatched junction bases: 8.

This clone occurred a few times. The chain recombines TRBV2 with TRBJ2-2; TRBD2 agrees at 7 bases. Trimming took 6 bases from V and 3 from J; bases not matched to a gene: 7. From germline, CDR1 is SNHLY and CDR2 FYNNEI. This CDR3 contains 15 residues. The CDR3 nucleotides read TGTGCCAGCAGGGATACTAGCGTCCACACCGGGGAGCTGTTTTTT. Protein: CASRDTSVHTGELFF. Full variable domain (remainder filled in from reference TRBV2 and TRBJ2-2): EPEVTQTPSHQVTQMGQEVILRCVPISNHLYFYWYRQILGQKVEFLVSFYNNEISEKSEIFDDQFSVERPDGSNFTLKIRSTKLEDSAMYFCASRDTSVHTGELFFGEGSRLTVL.

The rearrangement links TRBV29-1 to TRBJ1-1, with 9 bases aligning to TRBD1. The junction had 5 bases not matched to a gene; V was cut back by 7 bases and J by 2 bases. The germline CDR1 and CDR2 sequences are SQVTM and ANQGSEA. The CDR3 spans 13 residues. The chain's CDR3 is CSGRTGVNTEAFF. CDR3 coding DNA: TGCAGCGGCCGGACAGGGGTAAACACTGAAGCTTTCTTT.

CDR3 bases: TGTGCCAGCAGTTTATTCCGAGAAGATACGCAGTATTTT. Translation: CASSLFREDTQYF. This rearrangement joins TRBV12-3 or TRBV12-4 to TRBJ2-3; D gene unclear. V shed 2 bases and J shed 5 bases, with 8 bases lying between them. The CDR3 contains 13 residues.

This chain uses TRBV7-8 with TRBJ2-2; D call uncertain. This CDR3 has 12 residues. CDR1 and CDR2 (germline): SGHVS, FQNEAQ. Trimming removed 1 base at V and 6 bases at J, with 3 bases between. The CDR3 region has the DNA TGTGCCAGCAGCTTAGGGTCCGGGGAGCTGTTTTTT. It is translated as CASSLGSGELFF.

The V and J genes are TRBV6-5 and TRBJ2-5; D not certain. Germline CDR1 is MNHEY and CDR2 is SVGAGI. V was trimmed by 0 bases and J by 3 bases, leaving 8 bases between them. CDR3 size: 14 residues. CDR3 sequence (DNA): TGTGCCAGCAGTTACTCCGACTTGAAAGAGACCCAGTACTTC. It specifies CASSYSDLKETQYF.

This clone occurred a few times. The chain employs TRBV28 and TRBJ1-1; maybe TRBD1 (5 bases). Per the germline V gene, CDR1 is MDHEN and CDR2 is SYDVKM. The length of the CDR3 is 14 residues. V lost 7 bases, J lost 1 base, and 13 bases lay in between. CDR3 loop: CASKATEKNTEAFF. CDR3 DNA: TGTGCCAGCAAAGCGACAGAGAAGAACACTGAAGCTTTCTTT.

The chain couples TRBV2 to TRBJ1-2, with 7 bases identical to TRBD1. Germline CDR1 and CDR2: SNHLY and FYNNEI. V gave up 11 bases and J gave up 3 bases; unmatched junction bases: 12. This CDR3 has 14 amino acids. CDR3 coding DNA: TGTGCCCCGATGGGACAGCCTGGGGACTATGGCTACACCTTC. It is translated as CAPMGQPGDYGYTF.

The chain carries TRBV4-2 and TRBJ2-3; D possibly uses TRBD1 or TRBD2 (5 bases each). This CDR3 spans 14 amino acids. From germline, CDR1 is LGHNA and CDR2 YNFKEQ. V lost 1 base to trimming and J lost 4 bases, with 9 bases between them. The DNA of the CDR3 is TGTGCCAGCAGCCAAGGGGGGTCCTCAGATACGCAGTATTTT. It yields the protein CASSQGGSSDTQYF.

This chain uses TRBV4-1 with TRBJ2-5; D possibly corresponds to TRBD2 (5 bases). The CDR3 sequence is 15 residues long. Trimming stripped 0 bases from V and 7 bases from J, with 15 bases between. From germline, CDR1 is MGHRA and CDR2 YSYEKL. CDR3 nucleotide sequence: TGCGCCAGCAGCCAAGAAGGGAGCTCCGTGGGGACCCAGTACTTC. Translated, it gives CASSQEGSSVGTQYF.